The 21 T cell receptor beta chains presented below share a single source sample, sequenced in a study of technical replicates of blood from a few donors (dated 2017 in TCRdb). Library method: the immunoSEQ multiplex PCR assay. In its TCRdb copy, this immuneACCESS table keeps in-frame sequences only and misses some clones. Where compared with another copy, unresolved V genes explain less than half of these, and the others have no known cause. Present in this sample are about 88,000 clones, about 93% of which were seen just once. Of the sample, around 0.25% falls within the top ten clones. Sequencing used T cells isolated from PBMCs. Receptors were obtained from a human donor in good health.

The rearrangement uses TRBV7-3 and TRBJ2-3; 13 bases line up with TRBD2. J gave up 1 base and V 4 bases, and 8 bases lay outside the gene matches. From germline, CDR1 is SGHTA and CDR2 FQGTGA. The CDR3 loop spans 18 amino acids. The CDR3 reads CASSSAGTSGTRTDTQYF. The CDR3 DNA reads as TGTGCCAGCAGCTCTGCCGGGACTAGCGGGACCCGCACAGATACGCAGTATTTT. The variable domain in full, completed from reference TRBV7-3 and TRBJ2-3, reads GAGVSQTPSNKVTEKGKYVELRCDPISGHTALYWYRQSLGQGPEFLIYFQGTGAADDSGLPNDRFFAVRPEGSVSTLKIQRTERGDSAVYLCASSSAGTSGTRTDTQYFGPGTRLTVL.

The chain couples TRBV28 to TRBJ1-5; D is unresolved. V was clipped by 6 bases and J by 4 bases, with 7 bases between them. This CDR3 comprises 12 residues. The V gene's germline CDR1 is MDHEN and CDR2 SYDVKM. This chain's CDR3 is CASRPGNQPQHF. In DNA, the CDR3 is TGTGCCAGCAGGCCGGGGAATCAGCCCCAGCATTTT.

The genes are TRBV6-4 and TRBJ1-5, with 8 bases fitting TRBD1. This CDR3 region has 15 residues. Germline assignment: CDR1 MRHNA and CDR2 SNTAGT. J lost 2 bases, V lost 5 bases, and 5 bases had no gene match. CDR3 in DNA: TGTGCCAGCAGTTCCGACAGGGGTGGCAATCAGCCCCAGCATTTT. Translation gives CASSSDRGGNQPQHF.

J is TRBJ2-7 and V is TRBV4-1, with TRBD1 identical over 9 bases. This CDR3 contains 14 residues. V gave up 4 bases and J gave up 1 base; unmatched junction bases: 2. Germline V CDR1 and CDR2: MGHRA, YSYEKL. CDR3 bases: TGCGCCAGCAGCCGAGGACAGGGGTCCTACGAGCAGTACTTC. It is translated as CASSRGQGSYEQYF.

This chain connects TRBV19 to TRBJ1-4; TRBD1 matches at 7 bases. The CDR3 spans 17 residues. V shed 4 bases, J shed 0 bases, and the junction held 8 bases outside the gene matches. Looked up from germline, CDR1 is LNHDA and CDR2 is SQIVND (reference sequence). CDR3 in amino acids: CASSSPTGRSTNEKLFF. The DNA of the CDR3 is TGTGCCAGTAGTAGTCCGACAGGGCGGTCAACTAATGAAAAACTGTTTTTT. Full variable domain (remainder filled in from reference TRBV19 and TRBJ1-4): DGGITQSPKYLFRKEGQNVTLSCEQNLNHDAMYWYRQDPGQGLRLIYYSQIVNDFQKGDIAEGYSVSREKKESFPLTVTSAQKNPTAFYLCASSSPTGRSTNEKLFFGSGTQLSVL.

CDR3 bases: TGTGCCAGCAGCGCTAGACCCCAACATGGCTACACCTTC. Amino acids: CASSARPQHGYTF. V is TRBV9 and J is TRBJ1-2; D is undetermined. From germline, CDR1 is SGDLS and CDR2 YYNGEE. V shed 3 bases and J shed 6 bases, with 12 bases lying between them. CDR3 length equals 13 residues.

This clone was picked up one time. The gene calls are TRBV10-3 and TRBJ2-7; a weak D match, TRBD1 (6 bases). This CDR3 has 12 amino acids. Trimming left V 6 bases short and J 3 bases short, with 9 bases between. The germline V gene has CDR1 ENHRY and CDR2 SYGVKD. The CDR3 is CAIRGQSYEQYF. The CDR3 DNA sequence: TGTGCCATCAGAGGACAGAGCTACGAGCAGTACTTC.

This chain joins TRBV4-2 and TRBJ2-3; D is ambiguous. This CDR3 contains 14 residues. The germline V gene has CDR1 LGHNA and CDR2 YNFKEQ. Trimming cost V 2 bases and J 0 bases, with 6 bases left between them. Written as DNA, the CDR3 is TGTGCCAGCAGCCAAAAGCGTAGCACAGATACGCAGTATTTT. This encodes CASSQKRSTDTQYF.

For the CDR3, the DNA is TGTGCCAGCAGCGGGGGACATACCTACGAGCAGTACTTC. Amino acids: CASSGGHTYEQYF. The J gene is TRBJ2-7, the V gene TRBV9; D is possibly TRBD1 (6 bases). The germline CDR1 and CDR2 sequences are SGDLS and YYNGEE. Trimming removed 3 bases at V and 2 bases at J, with 9 bases between. The CDR3 has 13 amino acids.

V is TRBV4-1 and J is TRBJ2-1; D may be TRBD2 (7 bases). The V and J ends lost 6 bases and 1 base respectively, with 10 bases between them. CDR1 and CDR2 from the germline V gene are MGHRA and YSYEKL. The CDR3 length is 14 residues. The CDR3: CASRRGGSYNEQFF. The CDR3 DNA is TGCGCCAGCAGGAGGGGGGGGTCCTACAATGAGCAGTTCTTC.

This clone has only one observation. The chain uses TRBV5-6 and TRBJ1-2, with 7 bases lining up with TRBD1. The CDR3 length is 13 residues. After removal of 2 bases from V and 6 bases from J, the junction contained 4 bases not matched to a gene. Germline CDR1 is SGHDT and CDR2 is YYEEEE. DNA for the CDR3: TGTGCCAGCAGCTTCCAGGGGGTCGATGGCTACACCTTC. Its translation: CASSFQGVDGYTF.

This clone was found once. The chain employs TRBV7-9 and TRBJ2-7; TRBD1 matches 9 bases. Germline CDR1 and CDR2: SEHNR and FQNEAQ (reference sequence). CDR3 size: 15 residues. The V segment lost 4 bases and the J segment 2 bases; nucleotides outside the gene matches: 6. CDR3 loop: CASSYSQGAAYEQYF. DNA for the CDR3: TGTGCCAGCAGCTACTCACAGGGGGCGGCCTACGAGCAGTACTTC.

The CDR3 DNA is TGCACCAGCAGTCCCCCCGATCAGAACTATGGCTACACCTTC. As protein: CTSSPPDQNYGYTF. The genes are TRBV1 and TRBJ1-2; the tabulated D call, TRBD1, remains unverified against the DNA. TRBV1 is annotated as a pseudogene. This CDR3 has 14 amino acids.

This chain links TRBV6-1 with TRBJ1-1, with D uncertain. V lost 6 bases, J lost 5 bases, and 10 bases lay in between. This CDR3 is 12 amino acids long. Germline values: CDR1 MNHNS, CDR2 SASEGT. The CDR3 spells CASRPTGTEAFF. CDR3 DNA: TGTGCCAGCAGGCCAACGGGAACTGAAGCTTTCTTT.

Worth noting for this clone: The same CDR3 can be traced to other DNA sequences in this sample. V and J are TRBV9 and TRBJ1-1; no definite D call. This CDR3 is built from 14 residues. Germline CDR1 SGDLS, CDR2 YYNGEE. The V end was cut by 0 bases, the J end by 1 base, with 7 bases between. Here the CDR3 reads CASSVDGGNTEAFF. In nucleotides, the CDR3 is TGTGCCAGCAGCGTAGACGGCGGGAACACTGAAGCTTTCTTT.

This clone was observed once. The V call is TRBV28, the J call TRBJ1-1, with a possible D match to TRBD1 (6 bases). CDR3 length equals 15 residues. Germline V gives CDR1 MDHEN, CDR2 SYDVKM. V was cut by 3 bases and J by 1 base, with 12 bases left in between. The CDR3 region is CASSFRGRANTEAFF. The CDR3 DNA follows: TGTGCCAGCAGTTTCAGGGGCCGGGCGAACACTGAAGCTTTCTTT.

The CDR3: CASSMTISRSYNEQFF. CDR3 sequence (DNA): TGTGCCAGTAGTATGACAATTAGTCGGTCCTACAATGAGCAGTTCTTC. J is TRBJ2-1 and V is TRBV19; D not certain. Deletions cut 3 bases from V and 1 base from J, with 13 bases between. This CDR3 has 16 residues. The germline gives CDR1 LNHDA, CDR2 SQIVND (reference sequence). Variable domain in full (rest from reference TRBV19 and TRBJ2-1): DGGITQSPKYLFRKEGQNVTLSCEQNLNHDAMYWYRQDPGQGLRLIYYSQIVNDFQKGDIAEGYSVSREKKESFPLTVTSAQKNPTAFYLCASSMTISRSYNEQFFGPGTRLTVL.

V usage is TRBV18 and J usage is TRBJ2-5, with TRBD2 matching over 15 bases. Germline CDR1 and CDR2: KGHSH and LQKENI. Trimming removed 2 bases from V and 2 bases from J; junction bases left unmatched: 6. The CDR3 is 18 residues long. In DNA form, the CDR3 reads TGTGCCAGCTCACCAGGACTAGCGGGAGGGCCCACACAAGAGACCCAGTACTTC. As protein: CASSPGLAGGPTQETQYF.

This chain links TRBV13 with TRBJ2-7; 8 bases match TRBD1. The J segment lost 0 bases and the V segment lost 8 bases, leaving 6 bases of the junction unmatched. The CDR3 runs to 14 residues. The germline CDR1 and CDR2 sequences are PRHDT and FYEKMQ (reference sequence). The CDR3 sequence is CASSRGLSSYEQYF. The CDR3 coding sequence is TGTGCCAGCTCCAGGGGGCTGAGCTCCTACGAGCAGTACTTC.

The genes are TRBV18 and TRBJ2-2, with D possibly matching TRBD2 (6 bases). CDR3 length: 17 amino acids. Germline V gene lookup returns CDR1 KGHSH and CDR2 LQKENI. Trimming left V 2 bases short and J 1 base short, with 14 bases between. The CDR3 sequence is CASSPRGLQLNTGELFF. In DNA form, the CDR3 reads TGTGCCAGCTCACCAAGAGGACTACAGTTGAACACCGGGGAGCTGTTTTTT. Full variable domain (remainder filled in from reference TRBV18 and TRBJ2-2): NAGVMQNPRHLVRRRGQEARLRCSPMKGHSHVYWYRQLPEEGLKFMVYLQKENIIDESGMPKERFSAEFPKEGPSILRIQQVVRGDSAAYFCASSPRGLQLNTGELFFGEGSRLTVL.

The chain couples TRBV19 to TRBJ2-1, with 12 bases fitting TRBD2. The CDR3 is 16 residues long. Unmatched junction bases numbered 8, after V lost 3 bases and J lost 8 bases. Germline lookup yields CDR1 LNHDA and CDR2 SQIVND (reference sequence). The CDR3: CASSILVASGRDEQFF. CDR3 bases: TGTGCCAGTAGTATCCTTGTGGCTAGCGGGAGGGATGAGCAGTTCTTC.